The clone carrying this T cell receptor beta chain has a handful of counts. This specimen comes from a study of OX40 agonist ivuxolimab in advanced cancers. The overall study: Administration of intravenous ivuxolimab to patients occurred every 2 weeks at 0.01 to 10 mg/kg. Partial responses were achieved by three patients, of whom one had hepatocellular carcinoma and two had cutaneous melanoma. The mean age was around 56 years, ranging from roughly 23 to 79, with less than 90% of participants male.

This CDR3 spans 15 amino acids. CDR1 and CDR2 (germline): LGHNA, YNFKEQ. V lost 1 base and J lost 6, with 16 bases in between. TCRdb's copy holds only in-frame clones and misses some; the assay was immunoSEQ multiplex PCR. The sample carries 45,000 or so clones, 88% recorded once. The V and J genes are TRBV4-2 and TRBJ2-7, with a tentative D call TRBD1 (5 bases). Sequencing used CD4+ or CD8+ T cells sorted from blood, obtained in a trial of the OX40 agonist ivuxolimab. The TCR originated in an adult with an advanced solid tumor such as melanoma, head and neck, liver or kidney cancer. The CDR3 DNA reads as TGTGCCAGCAGCCAAGGAGACCAGGGCAGAGTCGAGCAGTACTTC. Its protein is CASSQGDQGRVEQYF.